Presented here are 8 T cell receptor beta chains from one specimen sequenced in a study of T cells after yellow fever vaccination. Using its own MiXCR run on the 5' RACE reads, TCRdb lists one record per CDR3 protein. The table records approximately 610,000 distinct CDR3 sequences, 17% of them present only once. The sample consisted of PBMCs, taken 5 to 6 days after the first yellow fever vaccination. Every receptor here comes from a man between 18 and 29 years old who received the YFV17D yellow fever vaccine.

This clonotype has a handful of counts. The rearrangement uses TRBV6-5 and TRBJ1-2; the D is unclear. The germline V gene has CDR1 MNHEY and CDR2 SVGAGI. The CDR3 has 15 amino acids. V lost 4 bases to trimming and J lost 0 bases, with 12 bases between them. CDR3 sequence (DNA): TGTGCCAGCAGTTTGGGGAGGAATCCTAACTATGGCTACACCTTC. This gives the protein CASSLGRNPNYGYTF.

This clonotype was recorded a few times. V and J are TRBV6-2 or TRBV6-3 and TRBJ2-7; TRBD1 matches 7 bases. This CDR3 is 17 amino acids long. With 8 bases clipped from V and 2 bases from J, the junction kept 18 bases outside the gene matches. CDR1 is MNHEY and CDR2 is SVGEGT in the germline V gene. The CDR3 sequence: CASAPAFGTDSPYEQYV. DNA of the CDR3: TGTGCCAGCGCCCCAGCCTTTGGGACAGATTCACCCTACGAGCAGTACGTC.

The V and J genes are TRBV29-1 and TRBJ2-3; tentatively, D is TRBD2 (6 bases). Germline assignment: CDR1 SQVTM and CDR2 ANQGSEA. The V end was cut by 6 bases, the J end by 1 base, with 14 bases between. CDR3 length: 14 residues. The CDR3 sequence is CSVNGLPGTDTQYF. DNA of the CDR3: TGCAGCGTAAATGGACTACCAGGCACAGATACGCAGTATTTT.

This clonotype was detected a few times. The chain couples TRBV12-5 to TRBJ2-3; 7 bases line up with TRBD2. CDR1 LGHNT and CDR2 FRNRAP come from the germline V gene. Trimming removed 6 bases from V and 0 bases from J; junction bases left unmatched: 12. CDR3 size: 17 residues. The CDR3 here is CASGPARGIPSTDTQYF. In nucleotides, the CDR3 is TGTGCTAGTGGCCCCGCGCGGGGGATTCCTAGCACAGATACGCAGTATTTT. The full variable domain, completed using reference TRBV12-5 and TRBJ2-3, is DARVTQTPRHKVTEMGQEVTMRCQPILGHNTVFWYRQTMMQGLELLAYFRNRAPLDDSGMPKDRFSAEMPDATLATLKIQPSEPRDSAVYFCASGPARGIPSTDTQYFGPGTRLTVL.

This clonotype was observed at least ten times. The chain joins TRBV29-1 to TRBJ2-3, with unresolved D. The CDR3 runs to 11 residues. Deletions cut 3 bases from V and 6 bases from J, with 7 bases between. Germline CDR1 SQVTM, CDR2 ANQGSEA. The CDR3 loop reads CSVDPADTQYF. The CDR3, as DNA: TGCAGCGTTGACCCGGCCGATACGCAGTATTTT.

The chain joins TRBV11-2 to TRBJ2-6, with unresolved D. Trimming removed 4 bases at V and 3 bases at J, with 22 bases between. This CDR3 contains 19 residues. Germline loops: CDR1 SGHAT, CDR2 FQNNGV. CDR3 sequence reads: CASSSPSRANSIGANVLTF. The CDR3 DNA reads TGTGCCAGCAGCTCCCCGTCCCGGGCCAACTCGATTGGGGCCAACGTCCTGACTTTC.

V and J are TRBV20-1 and TRBJ1-1; D is ambiguous. Trimming removed 3 bases at V and 3 bases at J, with 14 bases between. Looked up from germline, CDR1 is DFQATT and CDR2 is SNEGSKA (reference sequence). The CDR3 has 14 residues. CDR3 sequence: CSARRQSLYTEAFF. The CDR3 DNA reads as TGCAGTGCTAGGCGGCAGTCCCTCTACACTGAAGCTTTCTTT.

V is TRBV7-6 and J is TRBJ2-7; tentative D call: TRBD1 (6 bases). Germline CDR1 SGHVS, CDR2 FNYEAQ. The CDR3 consists of 14 residues. With 0 bases removed from V and 5 bases from J, the gap between germline ends came to 11 bases. The CDR3 bases are TGTGCCAGCAGCTTAGCGAACAGGGCCCACGAGCAGTACTTC. It codes for CASSLANRAHEQYF.